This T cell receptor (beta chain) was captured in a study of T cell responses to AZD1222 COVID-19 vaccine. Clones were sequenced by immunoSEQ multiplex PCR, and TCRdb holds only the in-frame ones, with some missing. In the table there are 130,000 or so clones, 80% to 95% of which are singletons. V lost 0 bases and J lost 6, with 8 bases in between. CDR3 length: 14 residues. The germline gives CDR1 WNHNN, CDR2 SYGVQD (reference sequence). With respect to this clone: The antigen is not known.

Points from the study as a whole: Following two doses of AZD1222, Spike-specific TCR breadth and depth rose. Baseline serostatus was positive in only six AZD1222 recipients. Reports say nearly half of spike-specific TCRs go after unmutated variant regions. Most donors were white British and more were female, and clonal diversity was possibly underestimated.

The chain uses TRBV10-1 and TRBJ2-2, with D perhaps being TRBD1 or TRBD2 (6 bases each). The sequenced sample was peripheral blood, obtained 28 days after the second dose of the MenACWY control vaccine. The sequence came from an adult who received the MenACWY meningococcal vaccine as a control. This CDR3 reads CASSESGGAGELFF. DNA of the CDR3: TGCGCCAGCAGTGAGTCGGGGGGCGCCGGGGAGCTGTTTTTT.